These T cell receptor beta chains were read from a single sample in a study of T cell responses to AZD1222 COVID-19 vaccine. Sequenced by immunoSEQ multiplex PCR; TCRdb stores in-frame clones only, minus some. The sample carries about 99,000 clones, 88% recorded once. Sample: peripheral blood, taken on day 0 of AZD1222 vaccination. Every receptor here comes from an adult in good health. Both conserved end residues are part of each CDR3. D genes are given only for firm matches. Where a row states a size, it is once, few, many or the class of an expanded clone; other rows omit it.

v_gene	d_gene	j_gene	abundance	CDR3aa	CDR3nt
TRBV3-1/TRBV3-2	TRBD2	TRBJ2-3	NA	CASSRRTSGGITTDTQYF	TGTGCCAGCAGCCGCCGGACTAGCGGGGGGATTACCACAGATACGCAGTATTTT
TRBV18	NA	TRBJ1-4	NA	CASSPSVPNEKLFF	TGTGCCAGCTCACCAAGTGTTCCGAATGAAAAACTGTTTTTT
TRBV14	NA	TRBJ1-1	NA	CASSRNHRATEAFF	TGTGCCAGCAGCAGGAACCACAGGGCCACTGAAGCTTTCTTT
TRBV6-5	NA	TRBJ1-1	once	CASSYSSAAEAFF	TGTGCCAGCAGTTACTCGAGTGCAGCTGAAGCTTTCTTT
TRBV18	TRBD1	TRBJ2-7	NA	CASSPGQGVLYEQYF	TGTGCCAGCTCACCAGGACAGGGAGTTCTCTACGAGCAGTACTTC
TRBV7-2	TRBD1	TRBJ1-1	NA	CASSPGGNTEAFF	TGTGCCAGCAGCCCAGGGGGGAACACTGAAGCTTTCTTT
TRBV11-2	TRBD1	TRBJ2-2	NA	CASSLRNGQGDSAGELFF	TGTGCCAGCAGCTTAAGGAACGGACAGGGAGATAGTGCCGGGGAGCTGTTTTTT
TRBV7-2	NA	TRBJ2-7	NA	CASSFRAAAYEQYF	TGTGCCAGCAGCTTCCGTGCGGCTGCATACGAGCAGTACTTC
TRBV6-5	NA	TRBJ1-2	NA	CASSTRPPSYGYTF	TGTGCCAGCAGTACCCGACCGCCGAGCTATGGCTACACCTTC
TRBV5-1	NA	TRBJ2-2	NA	CASSLDLASTGELFF	TGCGCCAGCAGCTTGGATCTAGCGAGCACCGGGGAGCTGTTTTTT
TRBV6-5	NA	TRBJ2-5	once	CASRADRRQETQYF	TGTGCCAGCAGGGCTGACAGGAGACAAGAGACCCAGTACTTC
TRBV6-4	NA	TRBJ2-6	medium-sized	CASSDSKGSGANVLTF	TGTGCCAGCAGTGACTCGAAGGGCTCTGGGGCCAACGTCCTGACTTTC
TRBV2	NA	TRBJ1-5	NA	CASSESNYQPQHF	TGTGCCAGCAGCGAGTCCAACTATCAGCCCCAGCATTTT
TRBV3-1/TRBV3-2	NA	TRBJ2-7	NA	CASSQREPDEQYF	TGTGCCAGCAGCCAGAGGGAGCCGGACGAGCAGTACTTC
TRBV7-2	NA	TRBJ2-3	few	CASVLALSTDTQYF	TGTGCCAGCGTTCTAGCCCTAAGCACAGATACGCAGTATTTT
TRBV6-5	TRBD2	TRBJ2-1	NA	CASRQSSGSYNEQFF	TGTGCCAGCAGACAATCTAGCGGGAGTTACAATGAGCAGTTCTTC
TRBV6-5	NA	TRBJ2-1	few	CASSYAGGRHSFF	TGTGCCAGCAGTTACGCAGGGGGGCGGCACTCGTTCTTC
TRBV13	NA	TRBJ2-3	once	CASSRSGADTQYF	TGTGCCAGCAGCCGTAGCGGAGCAGATACGCAGTATTTT
TRBV19	NA	TRBJ1-4	once	CASSEIGVGKGDEKLFF	TGTGCCAGTAGTGAAATCGGCGTCGGCAAGGGGGATGAAAAACTGTTTTTT
TRBV12-3/TRBV12-4	NA	TRBJ2-1	NA	CASSLRDVAFF	TGTGCCAGCAGTTTAAGAGATGTTGCGTTCTTC
TRBV5-4	NA	TRBJ1-2	NA	CASSLDVGGYTF	TGTGCCAGCAGCTTGGACGTTGGAGGCTACACCTTC
TRBV10-2	NA	TRBJ1-3	NA	CASSESWRDSGNTIYF	TGCGCCAGCAGTGAGTCGTGGAGGGACTCTGGAAACACCATATATTTT
TRBV9	TRBD1	TRBJ1-1	once	CASSVVSGGRAEAFF	TGTGCCAGCAGCGTAGTATCAGGGGGCCGGGCTGAAGCTTTCTTT
TRBV5-1	NA	TRBJ2-2	NA	CASSSFGGTGELFF	TGCGCCAGCAGCTCCTTTGGGGGCACCGGGGAGCTGTTTTTT
TRBV11-2	TRBD2	TRBJ2-4	NA	CASSLDGTSGNKNIQYF	TGTGCCAGCAGCTTAGATGGGACTAGCGGGAATAAAAACATTCAGTACTTC
TRBV10-3	NA	TRBJ1-3	NA	CAISEGLGGSGNTIYF	TGTGCCATCAGTGAGGGCTTGGGGGGCTCTGGAAACACCATATATTTT
TRBV7-9	NA	TRBJ1-4	NA	CASSLMAGEKLFF	TGTGCCAGCAGCTTGATGGCAGGGGAAAAACTGTTTTTT
TRBV7-2	NA	TRBJ1-6	NA	CASSLGHVNSPLHF	TGTGCCAGCAGCTTAGGGCATGTTAATTCACCCCTCCACTTT
TRBV6-2/TRBV6-3	NA	TRBJ1-5	NA	CASSDGTYGQPQHF	TGTGCCAGCAGTGACGGGACATACGGACAGCCCCAGCATTTT
TRBV7-2	TRBD2	TRBJ2-3	NA	CASSFGTNTDTQYF	TGTGCCAGCAGCTTCGGGACTAACACAGATACGCAGTATTTT
TRBV4-1	TRBD1	TRBJ2-1	NA	CASSQDPGTGGARQFF	TGCGCCAGCAGCCAAGATCCCGGGACAGGGGGCGCGAGGCAGTTCTTC
TRBV25-1	NA	TRBJ1-2	NA	CASSESGTSYGYTF	TGTGCCAGCAGTGAGAGTGGCACCAGCTATGGCTACACCTTC
TRBV5-4	TRBD2	TRBJ2-1	NA	CASSFDGRVNEQFF	TGTGCCAGCAGCTTCGACGGGAGGGTCAATGAGCAGTTCTTC
TRBV29-1	NA	TRBJ1-1	NA	CSVLGVGTEAFF	TGCAGCGTATTGGGGGTTGGCACTGAAGCTTTCTTT
TRBV7-9	NA	TRBJ1-6	NA	CASSLGESYNSPLHF	TGTGCCAGCAGCTTGGGGGAGTCCTATAATTCACCCCTCCACTTT
TRBV2	TRBD2	TRBJ2-7	NA	CASRASGSYEQYF	TGTGCCAGCAGGGCTAGCGGGAGCTACGAGCAGTACTTC
TRBV6-5	NA	TRBJ2-1	once	CASSSGTTSSYNEQFF	TGTGCCAGCAGTTCCGGGACAACTAGCTCCTACAATGAGCAGTTCTTC
TRBV3-1/TRBV3-2	NA	TRBJ1-2	NA	CASSQVFPGMGGYGYTF	TGTGCCAGCAGCCAAGTGTTTCCGGGGATGGGGGGGTATGGCTACACCTTC
TRBV3-1/TRBV3-2	NA	TRBJ1-6	NA	CASSPATRAPLHF	TGTGCCAGCAGTCCTGCCACGCGGGCGCCCCTCCACTTT
TRBV15	NA	TRBJ1-3	NA	CATSREGVGNTIYF	TGTGCCACCAGCAGAGAAGGGGTGGGAAACACCATATATTTT
TRBV15	NA	TRBJ2-7	NA	CATSRDGVIEYF	TGTGCCACCAGCAGAGACGGGGTGATCGAGTACTTC
TRBV16	NA	TRBJ1-5	NA	CASSLPEDYSNQPQHF	TGTGCCAGCAGCCTACCGGAGGACTATAGCAATCAGCCCCAGCATTTT
TRBV7-2	NA	TRBJ2-3	NA	CASSLDGDTQYF	TGTGCCAGCAGCTTAGACGGGGATACGCAGTATTTT
TRBV7-2	TRBD1	TRBJ1-1	NA	CASSVRGPPNWGTEAFF	TGTGCCAGCAGTGTCAGGGGGCCCCCTAATTGGGGCACTGAAGCTTTCTTT
TRBV6-5	NA	TRBJ1-1	NA	CASSDVVHTEAFF	TGTGCCAGCAGCGACGTGGTTCACACTGAAGCTTTCTTT
TRBV6-6	NA	TRBJ2-1	NA	CASSYGANEQFF	TGTGCCAGCAGTTACGGCGCTAATGAGCAGTTCTTC
TRBV7-9	NA	TRBJ2-5	NA	CASSLGLFETQYF	TGTGCCAGCAGCTTAGGCCTATTTGAGACCCAGTACTTC
TRBV6-6	TRBD1	TRBJ2-7	NA	CAGSGQEDYEQYF	TGTGCCGGAAGCGGACAGGAAGATTACGAGCAGTACTTC